The 21 T cell receptor beta chains below were found in one sample sequenced in a study of shared clonotypes between healthy human individuals. The naive CD8 subset, CD45RO-negative cells positively selected for CCR7, excluded terminally differentiated effector memory CD45RA+ cells. Data came from immunoSEQ multiplex PCR; TCRdb stores just in-frame clones and leaves some out. The table has about 2.1 million clones, roughly 93% seen once. The sample consisted of naive CD8+ T cells from PBMCs. The origin of the receptors is a man between 18 and 29 years old in good health. Some clones in this sample may be carry-over from other donors' samples.

The J gene is TRBJ2-3, the V gene TRBV10-2, with unresolved D. The germline V gene encodes CDR1 WSHSY and CDR2 SAAADI. This CDR3 comprises 10 residues. V was trimmed by 10 bases and J by 8 bases, leaving 10 bases between them. The CDR3 nucleotides read TGCGCCACCTACGGCGCTACGCAGTATTTT. Its translation is CATYGATQYF.

The chain carries TRBV29-1 and TRBJ2-5, with 8 positions matching TRBD2. Germline V gene sequence: CDR1 SQVTM, CDR2 ANQGSEA. V was clipped by 2 bases and J by 5 bases; unmatched bases: 13. The CDR3 loop spans 16 amino acids. Here the CDR3 DNA reads TGCAGCGTTGAAAGCGGGAGCACCCACCGTTGGGAGACCCAGTACTTC. Encoded protein: CSVESGSTHRWETQYF.

The gene calls are TRBV27 and TRBJ2-3; 9 positions agree with TRBD2. The CDR3 covers 15 residues. The germline V gene encodes CDR1 MNHEY and CDR2 SMNVEV (reference sequence). V was clipped by 5 bases and J by 0 bases; unmatched bases: 3. Here the CDR3 DNA reads TGTGCCAGCAGTATAACTAGCGGGAGCACAGATACGCAGTATTTT. It encodes CASSITSGSTDTQYF.

The chain recombines TRBV7-9 with TRBJ2-3; TRBD2 might be the D (5 bases). Trimming left V 1 base short and J 11 bases short, with 16 bases between. CDR3 length: 14 residues. The V gene's germline CDR1 is SEHNR and CDR2 FQNEAQ (reference sequence). CDR3 region: CASSLVWTPGGQYF. The CDR3 bases are TGTGCCAGCAGCTTAGTGTGGACTCCGGGCGGGCAGTATTTT. Full variable domain (missing parts from reference TRBV7-9 and TRBJ2-3): DTGVSQNPRHKITKRGQNVTFRCDPISEHNRLYWYRQTLGQGPEFLTYFQNEAQLEKSRLLSDRFSAERPKGSFSTLEIQRTEQGDSAMYLCASSLVWTPGGQYFGPGTRLTVL.

The J gene is TRBJ2-2, the V gene TRBV5-1; D could derive from TRBD1 or TRBD2 (5 bases each). This CDR3 has 12 residues. Trimming left V 5 bases short and J 7 bases short, with 9 bases between. CDR1 SGHRS and CDR2 YFSETQ come from the germline V gene. CDR3: CASSRDVGELFF. For the CDR3, the DNA is TGCGCCAGCAGTCGGGACGTCGGGGAGCTGTTTTTT.

This clone was seen only once. This chain connects TRBV10-3 to TRBJ2-7; D possibly corresponds to TRBD1 (5 bases). This CDR3 spans 14 amino acids. Per the germline V gene, CDR1 is ENHRY and CDR2 is SYGVKD. The ends were cut back, 0 bases at V and 2 bases at J, with 8 bases in the middle. Written as DNA, the CDR3 is TGTGCCATCAGTGAGTCAGGGGCCCCCTACGAGCAGTACTTC. It yields the protein CAISESGAPYEQYF.

V gene TRBV4-2 combines with J gene TRBJ2-7; D might be TRBD2 (6 bases). V shed 2 bases and J shed 7 bases, with 12 bases lying between them. This CDR3 has 13 residues. Germline CDR1 and CDR2: LGHNA and YNFKEQ. The CDR3 DNA reads as TGTGCCAGCAGCCAAAGGGTAGCGGATGAGCAGTACTTC. It translates to CASSQRVADEQYF.

The genes are TRBV11-3 and TRBJ2-1; D unresolved. Germline V lookup: CDR1 SGHNT, CDR2 YENEEA. The V end was cut by 5 bases, the J end by 0 bases, with 11 bases between. This CDR3 has 15 residues. CDR3 sequence reads: CASSLTFSSYNEQFF. The CDR3 DNA is TGTGCCAGCAGCCTTACTTTTAGCTCCTACAATGAGCAGTTCTTC. The full variable domain, its missing parts supplied by reference TRBV11-3 and TRBJ2-1, is EAGVVQSPRYKIIEKKQPVAFWCNPISGHNTLYWYLQNLGQGPELLIRYENEEAVDDSQLPKDRFSAERLKGVDSTLKIQPAELGDSAVYLCASSLTFSSYNEQFFGPGTRLTVL.

The chain recombines TRBV29-1 with TRBJ2-7; either TRBD1 or TRBD2 may supply D (5 bases each). The CDR3 sequence is 11 residues long. Germline assignment: CDR1 SQVTM and CDR2 ANQGSEA. Trimming left V 7 bases short and J 4 bases short, with 11 bases between. Written as DNA, the CDR3 is TGCAGCGCCAGGGACCGGTACGAGCAGTACTTC. Its protein product is CSARDRYEQYF.

V gene TRBV5-1 combines with J gene TRBJ2-2; no clear D gene. The CDR3 is 17 residues long. The V end was cut by 0 bases, the J end by 5 bases, with 17 bases between. Germline values: CDR1 SGHRS, CDR2 YFSETQ. The CDR3 coding sequence is TGCGCCAGCAGCTTGGCCTCGTGGAGAAACAGAACCGGGGAGCTGTTTTTT. Translation: CASSLASWRNRTGELFF.

This chain joins TRBV18 and TRBJ1-1; TRBD1 agrees at 8 bases. The V gene's germline CDR1 is KGHSH and CDR2 LQKENI. This CDR3 is built from 15 residues. Losses at the gene ends were 2 bases for V and 4 bases for J; bases not matched to a gene: 6. CDR3 region: CASSPTGGASTEAFF. As DNA, the CDR3 is TGTGCCAGCTCACCAACAGGGGGGGCAAGCACTGAAGCTTTCTTT.

The count of this clone is one. The rearrangement joins TRBV4-2 to TRBJ2-7, with TRBD1 matching 7 bases. CDR1 and CDR2 from the germline V gene are LGHNA and YNFKEQ. Trimming took 1 base from V and 3 from J; bases not matched to a gene: 12. The CDR3 runs to 17 residues. CDR3 loop: CASSQGGRDSLFYEQYF. The CDR3 DNA reads TGTGCCAGCAGCCAAGGGGGCCGGGACAGCCTATTCTACGAGCAGTACTTC.

V and J are TRBV27 and TRBJ2-7; D assignment may be TRBD1 or TRBD2 (5 bases each). V was clipped by 4 bases and J by 0 bases, with 16 bases between them. The germline V gene has CDR1 MNHEY and CDR2 SMNVEV (reference sequence). The CDR3 is made up of 16 amino acids. The CDR3: CASSSLDWGSSYEQYF. DNA for the CDR3: TGTGCCAGCAGTTCTCTCGATTGGGGGAGCTCCTACGAGCAGTACTTC.

V usage is TRBV4-1 and J usage is TRBJ2-1; 12 bases agree with TRBD2. The length of the CDR3 is 16 residues. The ends lost 6 bases at V and 8 bases at J; junction bases unmatched: 11. The germline V gene encodes CDR1 MGHRA and CDR2 YSYEKL. CDR3 DNA sequence: TGCGCCAGCAGTCCCGATCTAGCGGGAGGGCCTTATGAGCAGTTCTTC. It yields the protein CASSPDLAGGPYEQFF.

V and J are TRBV19 and TRBJ2-2; no reliable D call. This CDR3 contains 17 residues. V gave up 7 bases and J gave up 4 bases, with 22 bases separating them. Germline CDR1 is LNHDA and CDR2 is SQIVND (reference sequence). As DNA, the CDR3 is TGTGCCAGTAATACTCGGGCCCGGGCTCGGACCACCGGGGAGCTGTTTTTT. Residues: CASNTRARARTTGELFF.

In its sample, this clone was seen once. The chain joins TRBV4-1 to TRBJ2-6; TRBD1 might be the D (6 bases). V was shortened by 4 bases and J by 0 bases, with 25 bases between the two germline ends. CDR1 and CDR2 (germline): MGHRA, YSYEKL. The CDR3 runs to 21 residues. This chain's CDR3 is CASSRKFPGTPAPSGANVLTF. The CDR3 bases are TGCGCCAGCAGCCGAAAGTTCCCGGGGACACCTGCCCCCTCTGGGGCCAACGTCCTGACTTTC.

Regarding this clone: Other DNA sequences in the same sample also yield this CDR3. The chain uses TRBV5-4 and TRBJ2-7, with 13 bases lining up with TRBD2. The J segment lost 0 bases and the V segment lost 3 bases, leaving 3 bases of the junction unmatched. The CDR3 extends over 16 amino acids. Germline V gene sequence: CDR1 SGHNT, CDR2 YYREEE (reference sequence). The CDR3 region has the DNA TGTGCCAGCAGCTCGAGGACTAGCGGGAGCTCCTACGAGCAGTACTTC. Translating it yields CASSSRTSGSSYEQYF.

The rearrangement joins TRBV6-5 to TRBJ2-7, with D possibly TRBD1 on 8 matching bases. CDR1 MNHEY and CDR2 SVGAGI come from the germline V gene. This CDR3 is 15 amino acids long. Trimming shortened V by 7 bases and J by 3 bases, and 19 bases separated the two germline ends. CDR3 protein: CASTYGGTGGYEQYF. The CDR3 DNA reads TGTGCCAGCACCTACGGGGGGACAGGCGGCTACGAGCAGTACTTC.

The chain is built from TRBV11-2 and TRBJ2-3, with TRBD2 identical over 7 bases. CDR1 is SGHAT, CDR2 FQNNGV, per germline. Trimming removed 5 bases from V and 2 bases from J; junction bases left unmatched: 10. The CDR3 has 16 residues. The CDR3 loop reads CASSPGLVPSTDTQYF. CDR3 sequence (DNA): TGTGCCAGCAGCCCCGGACTAGTCCCATCCACAGATACGCAGTATTTT.

The CDR3 sequence is CASSFGSGEEKLFF. In nucleotides, the CDR3 is TGTGCCAGCAGCTTTGGGTCAGGGGAAGAAAAACTGTTTTTT. This chain links TRBV13 with TRBJ1-4; D perhaps matches TRBD1 (6 bases). CDR3 size: 14 residues. Germline lookup yields CDR1 PRHDT and CDR2 FYEKMQ (reference sequence). V lost 3 bases and J lost 8, with 13 bases in between.

CDR3 coding DNA: TGTGCCAGCAGCCCAGGGCTAGCGGGAGCCCTCGGGGAGACCCAGTACTTC. Translated: CASSPGLAGALGETQYF. The chain combines TRBV7-3 with TRBJ2-5; TRBD2 matches at 10 bases. The V and J ends lost 5 bases and 5 bases, in that order; junction bases with no gene match: 14. The germline gives CDR1 SGHTA, CDR2 FQGTGA. The CDR3 loop spans 17 amino acids.